The source of this TCR beta chain is a study of T cell repertoires in cytomegalovirus infection. Looking at the study overall: Public signatures in TCR beta pointed to CMV infection and matching HLA type. Study findings and constraints: Cumulated frequencies of public TCR beta families served to identify carriers of CMV plus the relevant HLA. The ex vivo response was dominated by HLA-C-restricted CMV-specific TCR beta clonotypes.

This CDR3 has 13 amino acids. Looked up from germline, CDR1 is SGHVS and CDR2 is FNYEAQ. V was pared by 5 bases and J by 7 bases, with 8 bases of the junction left unmatched. TCRdb recomputed calls from the reads with MiXCR, one row per CDR3 protein. This sample has 300,000 or so distinct CDR3 sequences; roughly a quarter occur once, and the top ten carry approximately 15%. This clonotype has ten or more counts. What it recognizes is unknown. Sequencing was carried out using PBMCs. The sequence was obtained from a human donor in good health (CMV status not recorded). Some clones in this sample may be carry-over from other donors' samples. The rearrangement joins TRBV7-6 to TRBJ2-7; 7 positions agree with TRBD2. CDR3 residues: CASSVGTNLEQYF. CDR3 nucleotides: TGTGCCAGCAGCGTTGGGACTAACCTTGAGCAGTACTTC.